Below are 13 T cell receptor beta chains sequenced from a single sample in a study of blood T cells in healthy people across ages. The use of a sample-barcoded 5' primer and a J-beta primer mix characterized a second PCR of roughly 7 to 11 cycles. TCRdb re-called the 5' RACE reads with MiXCR, one entry per CDR3 protein. The sample holds roughly 1.5 million distinct CDR3 sequences, about 42% seen once. Source material: blood. The source is a woman between 18 and 29 years old in good health.

The rearrangement uses TRBV21-1 and TRBJ1-6; whether TRBD1, the table's D call, matches the DNA was not checked. TRBV21-1 is flagged as a pseudogene. The CDR3 covers 17 residues. The CDR3 sequence: CASRFTGCAGYNSPLHF. CDR3 bases: TGTGCCAGCAGATTTACAGGGTGCGCGGGTTATAATTCACCCCTCCACTTT.

CDR3 amino acids: CASGDANQPQHF. DNA of the CDR3: TGTGCCAGTGGGGACGCAAATCAGCCCCAGCATTTT. The chain is built from TRBV27 and TRBJ1-5; D might be TRBD1 (5 bases). CDR3 length: 12 residues. The V and J ends lost 9 bases and 4 bases respectively, with 10 bases between them. Germline-derived CDR1 and CDR2 are MNHEY and SMNVEV (reference sequence).

J is TRBJ2-5 and V is TRBV5-1; no firm D call. The CDR3 extends over 14 amino acids. Germline-derived CDR1 and CDR2 are SGHRS and YFSETQ. The V and J ends lost 3 bases and 5 bases respectively, with 14 bases between them. Written as DNA, the CDR3 is TGCGCCAGCAGCTCCCCGGACGGATCTGAGACCCAGTACTTC. This sequence encodes CASSSPDGSETQYF.

There are a few counts of this clonotype. V usage is TRBV20-1 and J usage is TRBJ2-5; D may correspond to TRBD1 or TRBD2 (6 bases each). The J call may be incorrect, as the DNA end agrees better with TRBJ2-7. Germline CDR1 and CDR2: DFQATT and SNEGSKA (reference sequence). CDR3 length: 13 residues. This chain's CDR3 is CSARRGQSYEQYF. The CDR3 bases are TGCAGTGCTAGACGGGGGCAATCCTACGAGCAGTACTTC.

This chain connects TRBV7-9 to TRBJ2-7, with 11 bases that match TRBD2. V lost 4 bases and J lost 3; bases outside the gene matches: 5. The germline V gene has CDR1 SEHNR and CDR2 FQNEAQ (reference sequence). CDR3 length: 15 residues. The CDR3 loop reads CASSSRTSGRYEQYF. The CDR3, as DNA: TGTGCCAGCAGCTCAAGGACTAGCGGGCGCTACGAGCAGTACTTC.

This clonotype was observed a few times. The V gene is TRBV7-8, the J gene TRBJ2-3; D might be TRBD2 (5 bases). Germline loops: CDR1 SGHVS, CDR2 FQNEAQ. Trimming shortened V by 5 bases and J by 0 bases, and 12 bases separated the two germline ends. The CDR3 is 15 residues long. The CDR3, as DNA: TGTGCCAGCAGCCCCCCGGGATTTAGCACAGATACGCAGTATTTT. This gives the protein CASSPPGFSTDTQYF.

The J gene is TRBJ1-4, the V gene TRBV4-3; possible D gene TRBD1, 5 bases. Deletions cut 1 base from V and 7 bases from J, with 19 bases between. The CDR3 totals 17 residues. Looked up from germline, CDR1 is LGHNA and CDR2 is YSLEER. CDR3 amino acids: CASSQVSDGTLGEKLFF. As DNA, the CDR3 is TGCGCCAGCAGCCAAGTATCAGACGGGACCCTGGGTGAAAAACTGTTTTTT.

The V gene is TRBV2, the J gene TRBJ1-1; possible D gene TRBD1, 5 bases. CDR1 is SNHLY and CDR2 is FYNNEI in the germline V gene. This CDR3 is 15 amino acids long. Trimming removed 6 bases at V and 3 bases at J, with 17 bases between. Here the CDR3 reads CASRRGGAGDTEAFF. CDR3 bases: TGTGCCAGCAGGCGGGGAGGGGCCGGGGACACTGAAGCTTTCTTT.

Remarks on this clonotype: An end of the junction does not agree with germline; a read error may underlie this. J is TRBJ2-7 and V is TRBV7-7; the match to TRBD2 covers 13 bases. The CDR3 consists of 15 residues. Germline CDR1 reads SSHAT; CDR2 reads FNYEAQ (reference sequence). DNA for the CDR3: TGTGCTAGCAGCCTAACTAGCGGGGGGGCCAGCGAGCAGTACTTC. Translated: CASSLTSGGASEQYF.

The V gene is TRBV27, the J gene TRBJ1-2, with 7 bases matching TRBD1. The CDR3 has 14 amino acids. Germline V gene sequence: CDR1 MNHEY, CDR2 SMNVEV (reference sequence). The V gene end was trimmed by 6 bases and the J gene end by 3 bases; junction bases not matched to a gene: 7. The CDR3 spells CASSSPGTDYGYTF. As DNA, the CDR3 is TGTGCCAGCAGCAGTCCCGGGACAGACTATGGCTACACCTTC.

The DNA of the CDR3 is TGCGCCAGCAGCTTATCCGGGTCAGGCACTGAAGCTTTCTTT. It codes for CASSLSGSGTEAFF. The V gene is TRBV5-1, the J gene TRBJ1-1, with D uncertain. Germline V gene data show CDR1 as SGHRS and CDR2 as YFSETQ. Trimming left V 2 bases short and J 4 bases short, with 12 bases between. The CDR3 runs to 14 residues.

The V call is TRBV29-1, the J call TRBJ2-1; D possibly corresponds to TRBD2 (7 bases). Germline V gene lookup returns CDR1 SQVTM and CDR2 ANQGSEA. V dropped 1 base and J dropped 3 bases, with 16 bases sitting between them. CDR3 length equals 16 residues. Here the CDR3 DNA reads TGCAGCGTTGAAGGGGTGGGGGGGGCCCTCTACAATGAGCAGTTCTTC. It specifies CSVEGVGGALYNEQFF.

The genes are TRBV7-9 and TRBJ1-1; TRBD1 matches 8 bases. This CDR3 contains 13 residues. Germline lookup yields CDR1 SEHNR and CDR2 FQNEAQ (reference sequence). Losses at the gene ends were 4 bases for V and 10 bases for J; bases not matched to a gene: 8. CDR3 DNA: TGTGCCAGCAGCTCCGGACAGGGTCGGCGAGCTTTCTTT. Protein sequence: CASSSGQGRRAFF.